This T cell receptor (beta chain) was observed in a study of regulatory T cells in long-lasting Graves disease. V shed 6 bases and J shed 2 bases, with 5 bases lying between them. Germline CDR1 reads SNHLY; CDR2 reads FYNNEI. This CDR3 spans 12 amino acids. Libraries of TCR beta came from iRepertoire HTBI primers plus Arm-PCR of CDR3 regions. MiXCR was run by TCRdb on the multiplex PCR reads, yielding one entry per CDR3 protein. The repertoire holds 350,000 to 500,000 distinct CDR3 sequences, approximately 16% seen once, with 9.5% to 12% in the top ten. Ten or more counts support this clonotype. Documented time point: newly diagnosed GD, antithyroid drugs for less than 3 months. Following extraction of RNA from PBMCs, that RNA was used to make the TCR library. The same sample was also used in a study of T cells in Graves' hyperthyroidism and ophthalmopathy.

The J gene is TRBJ2-1, the V gene TRBV2; no reliable D call. The sequencing here drew on peripheral blood mononuclear cells (PBMCs), taken at new diagnosis, from a patient treated with antithyroid drugs. The TCR sequence derives from a woman younger than 45 with Graves disease. The DNA for the CDR3 is TGTGCCAGCAGGGGGACCTACAATGAGCAGTTCTTC. Protein: CASRGTYNEQFF.